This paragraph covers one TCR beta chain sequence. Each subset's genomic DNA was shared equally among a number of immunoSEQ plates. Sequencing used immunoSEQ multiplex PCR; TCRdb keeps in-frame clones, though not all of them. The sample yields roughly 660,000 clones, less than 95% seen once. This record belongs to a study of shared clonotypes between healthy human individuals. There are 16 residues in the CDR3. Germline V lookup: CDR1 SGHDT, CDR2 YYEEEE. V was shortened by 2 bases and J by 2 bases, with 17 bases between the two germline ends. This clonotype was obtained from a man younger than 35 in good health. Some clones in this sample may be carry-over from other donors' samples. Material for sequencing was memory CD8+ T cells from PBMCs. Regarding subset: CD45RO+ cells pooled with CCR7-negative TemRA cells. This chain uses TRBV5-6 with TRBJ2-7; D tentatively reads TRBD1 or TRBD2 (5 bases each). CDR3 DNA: TGTGCCAGCAGCTTACTGGGGGTGCAAACCACCTACGAGCAGTACTTC. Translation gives CASSLLGVQTTYEQYF. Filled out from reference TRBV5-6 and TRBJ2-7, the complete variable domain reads DAGVTQSPTHLIKTRGQQVTLRCSPKSGHDTVSWYQQALGQGPQFIFQYYEEEERQRGNFPDRFSGHQFPNYSSELNVNALLLGDSALYLCASSLLGVQTTYEQYFGPGTRLTVT.